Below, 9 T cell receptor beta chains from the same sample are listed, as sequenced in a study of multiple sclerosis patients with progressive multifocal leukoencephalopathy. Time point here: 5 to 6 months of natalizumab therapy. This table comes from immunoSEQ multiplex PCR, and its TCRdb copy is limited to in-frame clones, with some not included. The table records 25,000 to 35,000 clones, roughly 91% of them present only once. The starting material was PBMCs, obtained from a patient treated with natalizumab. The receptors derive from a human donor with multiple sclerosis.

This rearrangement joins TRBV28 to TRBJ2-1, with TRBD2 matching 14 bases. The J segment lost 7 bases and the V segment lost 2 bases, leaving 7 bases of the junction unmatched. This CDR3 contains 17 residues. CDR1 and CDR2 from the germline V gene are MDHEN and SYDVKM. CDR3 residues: CASSLRLAGGPENEQFF. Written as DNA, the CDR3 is TGTGCCAGCAGTTTAAGACTAGCGGGAGGGCCAGAAAATGAGCAGTTCTTC.

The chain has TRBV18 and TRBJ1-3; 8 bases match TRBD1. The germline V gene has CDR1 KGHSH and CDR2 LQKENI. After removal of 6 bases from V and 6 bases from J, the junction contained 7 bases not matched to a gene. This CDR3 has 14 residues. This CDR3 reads CASSPGQGLNTIYF. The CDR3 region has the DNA TGTGCCAGCTCGCCCGGACAGGGATTAAACACCATATATTTT.

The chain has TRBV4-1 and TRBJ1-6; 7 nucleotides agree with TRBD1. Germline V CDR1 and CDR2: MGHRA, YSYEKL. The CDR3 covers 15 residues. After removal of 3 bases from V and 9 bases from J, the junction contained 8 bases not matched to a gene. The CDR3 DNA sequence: TGCGCCAGCAGCCAGGACAGGTTGGCCAGTTCACCCCTCCACTTT. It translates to CASSQDRLASSPLHF.

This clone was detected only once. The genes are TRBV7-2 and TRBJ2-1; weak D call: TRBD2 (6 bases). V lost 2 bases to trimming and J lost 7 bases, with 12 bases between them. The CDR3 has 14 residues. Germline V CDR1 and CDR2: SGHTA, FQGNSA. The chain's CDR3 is CASSLRPGDNEQFF. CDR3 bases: TGTGCCAGCAGCTTACGGCCGGGGGATAATGAGCAGTTCTTC.

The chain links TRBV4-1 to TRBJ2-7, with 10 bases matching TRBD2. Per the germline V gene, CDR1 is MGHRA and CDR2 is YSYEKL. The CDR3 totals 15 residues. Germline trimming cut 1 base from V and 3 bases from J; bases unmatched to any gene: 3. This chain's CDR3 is CASSQALAGDYEQYF. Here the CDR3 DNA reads TGCGCCAGCAGCCAAGCCCTAGCGGGAGACTACGAGCAGTACTTC.

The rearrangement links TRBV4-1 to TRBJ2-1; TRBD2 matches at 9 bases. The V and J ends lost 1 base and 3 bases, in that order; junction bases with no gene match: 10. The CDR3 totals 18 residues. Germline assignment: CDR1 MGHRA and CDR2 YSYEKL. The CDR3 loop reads CASSQVASGTSFYNEQFF. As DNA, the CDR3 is TGCGCCAGCAGCCAAGTAGCTAGCGGGACTTCATTCTACAATGAGCAGTTCTTC.

The CDR3 coding sequence is TGTGCCACCAGCAGCACGGCAACCGTCTGCACAGATACGCAGTATTTT. The encoded protein is CATSSTATVCTDTQYF. The rearrangement links TRBV15 to TRBJ2-3; D not certain. Germline lookup yields CDR1 LNHNV and CDR2 YYDKDF (reference sequence). V gave up 3 bases and J gave up 1 base, with 14 bases separating them. The CDR3 spans 16 residues.

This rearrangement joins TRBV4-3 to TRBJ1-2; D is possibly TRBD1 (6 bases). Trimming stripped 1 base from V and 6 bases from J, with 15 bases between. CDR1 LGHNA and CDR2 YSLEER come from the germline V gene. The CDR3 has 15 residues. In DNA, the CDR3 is TGCGCCAGCAGCCAAGGTTCGGGACATACGAATGGCTACACCTTC. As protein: CASSQGSGHTNGYTF.

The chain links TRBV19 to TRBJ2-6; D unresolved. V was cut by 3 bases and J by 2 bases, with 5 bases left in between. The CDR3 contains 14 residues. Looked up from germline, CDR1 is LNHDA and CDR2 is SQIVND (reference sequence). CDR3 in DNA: TGTGCCAGTAGTATTGAAACTGGGGCCAACGTCCTGACTTTC. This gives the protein CASSIETGANVLTF.